This is a list of T cell receptor beta chains from one sample in a study of immune evolution from preneoplasia to lung adenocarcinoma. This table comes from immunoSEQ multiplex PCR, and its TCRdb copy is limited to in-frame clones, with some not included. The data hold under 5,000 clones, with roughly 88% observed a single time. The sample consisted of FFPE invasive lung adenocarcinoma tissue. The receptors here all came from a person aged 45-60 years with lung adenocarcinoma. Both conserved end residues are part of each CDR3. Each record gives: clone size, V gene, J gene, CDR3 protein. Some rows mark clone size as missing; the rest say once, few, many or name a class of expanded clone.

abundance: -; v_gene: TRBV5-4; j_gene: TRBJ1-2; CDR3aa: CASSLRGVGYGYTF
abundance: -; v_gene: TRBV28; j_gene: TRBJ2-1; CDR3aa: CASSLGLGQGSWYGYNEQFF
abundance: -; v_gene: TRBV5-4; j_gene: TRBJ2-6; CDR3aa: CAASFGVLGGANVLTF
abundance: -; v_gene: TRBV5-1; j_gene: TRBJ1-4; CDR3aa: CASSLTGVVRSNEKLFF
abundance: -; v_gene: TRBV5-1; j_gene: TRBJ2-6; CDR3aa: CASQPDSGANVLTF
abundance: -; v_gene: TRBV30; j_gene: TRBJ1-4; CDR3aa: CAWSRARGKLFF
abundance: -; v_gene: TRBV6-1; j_gene: TRBJ2-1; CDR3aa: CASSEKSGDYNEQFF
abundance: -; v_gene: TRBV7-8; j_gene: TRBJ1-2; CDR3aa: CASSAQGAPNYGYTF
abundance: few; v_gene: TRBV5-1; j_gene: TRBJ2-3; CDR3aa: CASSLRGDTQYF
abundance: -; v_gene: TRBV5-5; j_gene: TRBJ1-5; CDR3aa: CASSLTSQGHQPQHF
abundance: -; v_gene: TRBV28; j_gene: TRBJ1-1; CDR3aa: CASRLQGNTEAFF
abundance: -; v_gene: TRBV29-1; j_gene: TRBJ1-2; CDR3aa: CSVAGGSYGYTF
abundance: -; v_gene: TRBV28; j_gene: TRBJ2-1; CDR3aa: CASSLAGGRNEQFF
abundance: -; v_gene: TRBV7-2; j_gene: TRBJ1-5; CDR3aa: CASSLVGGTAASNQPQHF
abundance: -; v_gene: TRBV9; j_gene: TRBJ2-7; CDR3aa: CASSVGTGPREQYF
abundance: -; v_gene: TRBV6-5; j_gene: TRBJ1-3; CDR3aa: CASSYGRSSGNTIYF
abundance: -; v_gene: TRBV27; j_gene: TRBJ2-3; CDR3aa: CASSLRVAGGPGGTDTQYF
abundance: -; v_gene: TRBV7-9; j_gene: TRBJ1-5; CDR3aa: CASSADRGRNQPQHF
abundance: -; v_gene: TRBV7-2; j_gene: TRBJ1-3; CDR3aa: CASRQGSGNTIYF
abundance: -; v_gene: TRBV10-2; j_gene: TRBJ2-1; CDR3aa: CASSQVAGGPYNEQFF
abundance: -; v_gene: TRBV9; j_gene: TRBJ2-1; CDR3aa: CASSVEASSDNEQFF
abundance: -; v_gene: TRBV7-9; j_gene: TRBJ2-3; CDR3aa: CASSLDPASTDTQYF
abundance: -; v_gene: TRBV10-3; j_gene: TRBJ2-1; CDR3aa: CAISGSGVSYNEQFF
abundance: -; v_gene: TRBV28; j_gene: TRBJ1-1; CDR3aa: CASSLFFIALGMNTEAFF
abundance: -; v_gene: TRBV18; j_gene: TRBJ2-1; CDR3aa: CASSGGSSYNEQFF
abundance: -; v_gene: TRBV7-2; j_gene: TRBJ1-2; CDR3aa: CASSLAYSSNYGYTF
abundance: -; v_gene: TRBV2; j_gene: TRBJ2-7; CDR3aa: CASSYTGWEQYF
abundance: -; v_gene: TRBV18; j_gene: TRBJ1-2; CDR3aa: CASSGRGGLKIDGYTF
abundance: once; v_gene: TRBV11-2; j_gene: TRBJ2-1; CDR3aa: CASSQLGGPSSYNEQFF
abundance: few; v_gene: TRBV9; j_gene: TRBJ1-3; CDR3aa: CASSLGTGNTIYF
abundance: -; v_gene: TRBV5-6; j_gene: TRBJ2-3; CDR3aa: CASSFLTLGGGGTDTQYF
abundance: -; v_gene: TRBV28; j_gene: TRBJ1-5; CDR3aa: CASSYNGGWQPQHF
abundance: -; v_gene: TRBV7-8; j_gene: TRBJ1-2; CDR3aa: CASSPRRADPGGYTF
abundance: -; v_gene: TRBV30; j_gene: TRBJ1-1; CDR3aa: CAWSETEAFF
abundance: -; v_gene: TRBV14; j_gene: TRBJ2-1; CDR3aa: CASTKTGAGRDNEQFF
abundance: -; v_gene: TRBV6-1; j_gene: TRBJ2-7; CDR3aa: CASSVDSGSSYEQYF
abundance: -; v_gene: TRBV2; j_gene: TRBJ1-5; CDR3aa: CASSGDTNQPQHF
abundance: -; v_gene: TRBV19; j_gene: TRBJ2-1; CDR3aa: CASSIEWGAEQFF
abundance: -; v_gene: TRBV10-3; j_gene: TRBJ1-2; CDR3aa: CAIRDGTPYGYTF
abundance: -; v_gene: TRBV5-1; j_gene: TRBJ1-1; CDR3aa: CASSTQWHQEAFF
abundance: -; v_gene: TRBV30; j_gene: TRBJ2-7; CDR3aa: CAWIPPGGIYEQYF
abundance: once; v_gene: TRBV7-3; j_gene: TRBJ2-1; CDR3aa: CASSLKAVPYNEQFF
abundance: -; v_gene: TRBV7-6; j_gene: TRBJ2-3; CDR3aa: CASSRTRPTSGSTDTQYF
abundance: -; v_gene: TRBV4-3; j_gene: TRBJ2-7; CDR3aa: CASSQFRGLAGGLQTYEQYF
abundance: -; v_gene: TRBV28; j_gene: TRBJ2-2; CDR3aa: CATTLDTGELFF
abundance: once; v_gene: TRBV11-3; j_gene: TRBJ2-5; CDR3aa: CASSLGFQETQYF
abundance: -; v_gene: TRBV19; j_gene: TRBJ2-4; CDR3aa: CASSTGWGGIQYF
abundance: once; v_gene: TRBV7-9; j_gene: TRBJ1-1; CDR3aa: CASSLGSGGQGEAFF
abundance: few; v_gene: TRBV6-5; j_gene: TRBJ2-3; CDR3aa: CASGGTIDTQYF
abundance: -; v_gene: TRBV29-1; j_gene: TRBJ1-4; CDR3aa: CSVEGTLTNEKLFF